This TCR beta chain came from a study of early T cells in non-severe SARS-CoV-2 infection. V gave up 5 bases and J gave up 0 bases, with 7 bases separating them. The germline V gene encodes CDR1 SGHDN and CDR2 FVKESK. CDR3 size: 13 residues. Individual cDNA molecules received unique molecular identifiers. TCRdb ran MiXCR on the 5' RACE reads and lists one entry per CDR3 protein. The repertoire holds approximately 70,000 distinct CDR3 sequences, with roughly 13% as singletons. Source material: whole blood. The receptor was isolated from an adult who was a healthcare worker with PCR-confirmed SARS-CoV-2 infection or an uninfected control (not recorded which). The chain links TRBV14 to TRBJ1-1, with unresolved D. The CDR3 reads CASSRTVNTEAFF. Here the CDR3 DNA reads TGTGCCAGCAGCAGGACGGTGAACACTGAAGCTTTCTTT.